The 8 T cell receptor beta chains reported below all come from one sample, sequenced in a study of regulatory T cells in long-lasting Graves disease. Specified time point: persistent/refractory GD, antithyroid drugs over 5 years with positive TRAb. PBMCs were the source of the RNA used for TCR sequencing. To make TCR beta libraries, researchers used iRepertoire HTBI primers and Arm-PCR of CDR3 regions. MiXCR was run by TCRdb on the multiplex PCR reads, yielding one entry per CDR3 protein. This table has about 470,000 distinct CDR3 sequences, 20% to 25% appearing once. The material was peripheral blood mononuclear cells (PBMCs), obtained when the disease was refractory, from a patient treated with antithyroid drugs. The receptor source for this set is a female donor with Graves disease.

Worth noting for this clonotype: This could be a read error, since a much larger clone is one nucleotide away. V and J are TRBV7-3 and TRBJ2-4; TRBD1 matches 8 bases. Germline V gives CDR1 SGHTA, CDR2 FQGTGA. The CDR3 has 17 amino acids. V gave up 6 bases and J gave up 4 bases; unmatched junction bases: 14. This chain's CDR3 is CASSEFGHGTGKNIQYF. CDR3 nucleotides: TGTGCCAGCAGTGAGTTCGGCCACGGGACAGGAAAAAACATTCAGTACTTC. The variable domain in full, with the rest retrieved from reference TRBV7-3 and TRBJ2-4, is GAGVSQTPSNKVTEKGKYVELRCDPISGHTALYWYRQSLGQGPEFLIYFQGTGAADDSGLPNDRFFAVRPEGSVSTLKIQRTERGDSAVYLCASSEFGHGTGKNIQYFGAGTRLSVL.

This clonotype appeared a few times. The rearrangement joins TRBV29-1 to TRBJ2-7, with a possible D match to TRBD2 (6 bases). V was cut by 2 bases and J by 2 bases, with 10 bases left in between. CDR1 and CDR2 from the germline V gene are SQVTM and ANQGSEA. This CDR3 comprises 13 residues. As DNA, the CDR3 is TGCAGCGTTGAATTTGGGGAGGCCTACGAGCAGTACTTC. This translates into CSVEFGEAYEQYF.

This clonotype was counted between two and nine times. The V gene is TRBV13, the J gene TRBJ2-6; D gene uncertain. Germline CDR1 and CDR2: PRHDT and FYEKMQ (reference sequence). This CDR3 has 16 amino acids. The V and J ends lost 1 base and 1 base respectively, with 8 bases between them. The CDR3 DNA sequence: TGTGCCAGCAGCTTAGTGATGGGTTCTGGGGCCAACGTCCTGACTTTC. This sequence encodes CASSLVMGSGANVLTF.

In its sample, this clonotype was seen many times. This chain joins TRBV6-2 or TRBV6-3 and TRBJ1-5; 7 positions match TRBD1. The CDR3 contains 17 residues. J gave up 0 bases and V 6 bases, and 11 bases lay outside the gene matches. The germline gives CDR1 MNHEY, CDR2 SVGEGT. The DNA of the CDR3 is TGTGCCAGCAGAGGCGGGACAGACCTCTTTAGCAATCAGCCCCAGCATTTT. Translation gives CASRGGTDLFSNQPQHF.

As to this clonotype: A read error is possible here, since a much larger clone lies one base away. The chain is built from TRBV20-1 and TRBJ2-7, with a tentative D call TRBD2 (6 bases). The CDR3 totals 13 residues. Germline CDR1 and CDR2: DFQATT and SNEGSKA (reference sequence). The CDR3 nucleotides read TGCAGTGCTAGGTCTAGCGTGAGTTACGAGCGGTACTTC. Protein product: CSARSSVSYERYF.

This clonotype has just a few counts. This chain uses TRBV20-1 with TRBJ1-2, with D possibly matching TRBD1 (6 bases). The V end was cut by 4 bases, the J end by 4 bases, with 16 bases between. Germline V lookup: CDR1 DFQATT, CDR2 SNEGSKA (reference sequence). The CDR3 contains 14 residues. The CDR3 nucleotides read TGCAGTGCTAATACCGCTGAGGGGGGCTATGGCTACACCTTC. It is translated as CSANTAEGGYGYTF.

V gene TRBV30 combines with J gene TRBJ1-6; D remains unclear. Germline CDR1 is GTSNPN and CDR2 is SVGIG (reference sequence). This CDR3 comprises 13 residues. With 2 bases removed from V and 9 bases from J, the gap between germline ends came to 11 bases. CDR3 coding DNA: TGTGCCTGGAGTCAACAGAATTTTTCACCCCTCCACTTT. Translated, it gives CAWSQQNFSPLHF.

The J gene is TRBJ2-3, the V gene TRBV20-1; 9 bases map to TRBD2. The CDR3 consists of 15 residues. Germline lookup yields CDR1 DFQATT and CDR2 SNEGSKA (reference sequence). V lost 1 base to trimming and J lost 4 bases; unmatched junction nucleotides: 6. CDR3 nucleotide sequence: TGCAGTGCTAGAGTTCGACTAGCGGTTCCAGATACGCAGTATTTT. Amino acids: CSARVRLAVPDTQYF.